This is a list of T cell receptor beta chains from one sample in a study of OX40 agonist ivuxolimab in advanced cancers. Repertoires were generated with immunoSEQ multiplex PCR, while TCRdb's copy carries only in-frame clones and drops some. The data show about 46,000 clones, 88% seen once. Sequencing was performed on CD4+ or CD8+ T cells sorted from blood, taken in a trial of the OX40 agonist ivuxolimab. The receptors come from an adult with an advanced solid tumor such as melanoma, head and neck, liver or kidney cancer. Each CDR3 is given with its conserved first and last residue. The D gene is left open where the match is weak. Clone sizes are given selectively: once, few, many, or a class where the clone is expanded.

>TRBV6-6|TRBJ1-2|NA|NA
TGTGCCAGCAGTTACGATCAAAAGTTTGGCTACACCTTC
CASSYDQKFGYTF
>TRBV2|TRBJ2-4|NA|TRBD1
TGTGCCAGCAGTGAGGACAGGGAGATCGGCATTCAGTACTTC
CASSEDREIGIQYF
>TRBV5-8|TRBJ2-3|NA|NA
TGTGCCAGCAGCGTGAGGGCAGATACGCAGTATTTT
CASSVRADTQYF
>TRBV10-3|TRBJ2-5|NA|NA
TGTGCCACCACGGACGGAGAGACCCAGTACTTC
CATTDGETQYF
>TRBV4-3|TRBJ2-5|NA|NA
TGCGCCAGCAGCCACTACTTAGGAGCGGAGGAGACCCAGTACTTC
CASSHYLGAEETQYF
>TRBV6-6|TRBJ2-5|NA|TRBD2
TGTGCCAGCAGGACTGCGGGGGATCAAGAGACCCAGTACTTC
CASRTAGDQETQYF
>TRBV7-9|TRBJ2-4|once|NA
TGTGCCAGCAGCTTAACCGATGGAAACATTCAGTACTTC
CASSLTDGNIQYF
>TRBV18|TRBJ2-6|NA|NA
TGTGCCAGCTCACCCAGACAGGAGGTGTCTGGGGCCAACGTCCTGACTTTC
CASSPRQEVSGANVLTF
>TRBV6-5|TRBJ1-1|NA|NA
TGTGCCAGCAGTGTGACAGGCGGTTTGAGTGAAGCTTTCTTT
CASSVTGGLSEAFF
>TRBV9|TRBJ2-1|once|TRBD2
TGTGCCAGCAGCGCGCGAGCGACCGGGACTAGCGGGATTAACAATGAGCAGTTCTTC
CASSARATGTSGINNEQFF
>TRBV6-6|TRBJ1-4|NA|TRBD1
TGTGCCAGCAGTTACGGGACAGGGGTCGGGGAAAAACTGTTTTTT
CASSYGTGVGEKLFF
>TRBV5-1|TRBJ2-7|NA|TRBD1
TGCGCCAGCAGCCCTCTACCTTTAGGACAGGGGTACGAGCAGTACTTC
CASSPLPLGQGYEQYF
>TRBV19|TRBJ2-7|NA|NA
TGTGCCAGTAGTATTGGCGGGAACTCCTACGAGCAGTACTTC
CASSIGGNSYEQYF
>TRBV5-1|TRBJ2-3|NA|NA
TGCGCCAGCAGCCCCGGGGACAGCACAGATACGCAGTATTTT
CASSPGDSTDTQYF
>TRBV4-2|TRBJ1-3|many|NA
TGTGCCAGCAGCCCAGCGGAGGGGCCTGGAAACACCATATATTTT
CASSPAEGPGNTIYF
>TRBV18|TRBJ1-1|NA|TRBD1
TGTGCCAGCTCACCGGGACAGGGTTTTGAAGCTTTCTTT
CASSPGQGFEAFF
>TRBV4-1|TRBJ1-2|NA|NA
TGCGCCAGCAGCCAGGACCCAACAGGGTCCTATGGCTACACCTTC
CASSQDPTGSYGYTF
>TRBV5-4|TRBJ2-7|NA|NA
TGTGCCAGCAGCTTGGGGGCAGGGCCCTACGAGCAGTACTTC
CASSLGAGPYEQYF
>TRBV19|TRBJ1-1|NA|NA
TGTGCCAGTATGATAGGCAGGGGAACTGAAGCTTTCTTT
CASMIGRGTEAFF
>TRBV5-8|TRBJ2-1|NA|NA
TGTGCCAGCAGCTTGGTTGGGGTTACCAATGAGCAGTTCTTC
CASSLVGVTNEQFF
>TRBV19|TRBJ2-7|NA|NA
TGTGCCAGTAGCCCCGGACCCACGCCTGCCTACGAGCAGTACTTC
CASSPGPTPAYEQYF
>TRBV9|TRBJ2-2|NA|NA
TGTGCCAGCAGCGTGATCGCCGGGGAGCTGTTTTTT
CASSVIAGELFF
>TRBV7-6|TRBJ2-1|NA|NA
TGTGCCAGCAGCCGCACGACGAATGAGCAGTTCTTC
CASSRTTNEQFF
>TRBV7-3|TRBJ1-2|NA|NA
TGTGCCAGCAGCTCCATTCCGGCGCTCAGCGGTGGCTACACCTTC
CASSSIPALSGGYTF
>TRBV5-1|TRBJ2-5|NA|NA
TGCGCCAGCAGCTTGGCAGGGCTCGAGACCCAGTACTTC
CASSLAGLETQYF
>TRBV10-3|TRBJ1-2|NA|NA
TGTGCCATCAGTAGGGCAGACGAATCGAATGGCTACACCTTC
CAISRADESNGYTF
>TRBV19|TRBJ2-3|NA|TRBD1
TGTGCCAGTTCGGGACAGGGATTCACAGATACGCAGTATTTT
CASSGQGFTDTQYF
>TRBV11-2|TRBJ2-1|NA|TRBD1
TGTGCCAGCAGCTTGGGGACAGGGGGCATGGTCAATGAGCAGTTCTTC
CASSLGTGGMVNEQFF
>TRBV4-3|TRBJ2-5|NA|NA
TGCGCCAGCAGCCAAGATAAGGGGGAGACCCAGTACTTC
CASSQDKGETQYF
>TRBV28|TRBJ1-2|NA|NA
TGTGCCAGTTCTACGGGGGCCTCGCAAGTCCCTAACTATGGCTACACCTTC
CASSTGASQVPNYGYTF
>TRBV30|TRBJ1-3|once|NA
TGTGCCTGGGGCGGACATACCTCTGGAAACACCATATATTTT
CAWGGHTSGNTIYF
>TRBV20-1|TRBJ2-1|NA|NA
TGCAGTGCTGGGTACAATGAGCAGTTCTTC
CSAGYNEQFF
>TRBV27|TRBJ2-5|NA|TRBD1
TGTGCCAGCAGGTTAACCTGGACAGGACAAGAGACCCAGTACTTC
CASRLTWTGQETQYF
>TRBV6-1|TRBJ2-3|NA|NA
TGTGCCGTAGTGGGGCAGATCGGGGATACGCAGTATTTT
CAVVGQIGDTQYF
>TRBV27|TRBJ2-1|NA|TRBD2
TGTGCCAGCAGTAGTACTAGCGGGCCACCGCACAATGAGCAGTTCTTC
CASSSTSGPPHNEQFF
>TRBV27|TRBJ2-5|NA|NA
TGTGCCAGCAGCCGACTTGGCGGGGAAGAGACCCAGTACTTC
CASSRLGGEETQYF